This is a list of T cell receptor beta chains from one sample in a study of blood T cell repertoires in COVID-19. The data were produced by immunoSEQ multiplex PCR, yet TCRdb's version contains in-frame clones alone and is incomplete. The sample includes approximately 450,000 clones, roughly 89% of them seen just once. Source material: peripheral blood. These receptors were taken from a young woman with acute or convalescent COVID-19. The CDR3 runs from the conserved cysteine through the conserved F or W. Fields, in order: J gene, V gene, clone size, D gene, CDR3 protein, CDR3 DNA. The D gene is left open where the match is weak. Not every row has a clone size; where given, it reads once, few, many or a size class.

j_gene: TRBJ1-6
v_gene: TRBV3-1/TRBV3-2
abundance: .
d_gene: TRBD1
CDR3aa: CASSPPTGNSPLHF
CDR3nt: TGTGCCAGCAGCCCTCCGACAGGGAATTCACCCCTCCACTTT

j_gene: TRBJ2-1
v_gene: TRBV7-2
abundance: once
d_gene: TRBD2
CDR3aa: CASSYQLAGGYNEQFF
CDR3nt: TGTGCCAGCAGCTACCAACTAGCGGGGGGATACAATGAGCAGTTCTTC

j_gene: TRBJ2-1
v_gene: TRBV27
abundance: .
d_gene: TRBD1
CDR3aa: CASSLRPRQGPEIEQFF
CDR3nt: TGTGCCAGCAGTTTACGGCCGCGACAGGGACCCGAGATTGAGCAGTTCTTC

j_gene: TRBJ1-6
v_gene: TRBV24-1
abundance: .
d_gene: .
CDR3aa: CATSDSPGGIPPLHF
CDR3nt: TGTGCCACCAGTGATTCCCCGGGGGGTATTCCACCCCTCCACTTT

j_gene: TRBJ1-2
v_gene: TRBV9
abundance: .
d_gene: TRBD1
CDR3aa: CASSDTGGSYGYTF
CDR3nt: TGTGCCAGCAGCGATACAGGGGGCTCCTACGGCTACACCTTC

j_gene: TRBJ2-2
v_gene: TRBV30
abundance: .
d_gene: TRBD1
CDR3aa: CAWRDQTGANTGELFF
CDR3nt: TGTGCCTGGAGGGACCAGACAGGGGCCAACACCGGGGAGCTGTTTTTT

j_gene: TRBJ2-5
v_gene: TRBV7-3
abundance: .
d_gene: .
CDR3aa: CASSYGQRETQYF
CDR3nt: TGTGCCAGCAGCTACGGACAGAGAGAGACCCAGTACTTC

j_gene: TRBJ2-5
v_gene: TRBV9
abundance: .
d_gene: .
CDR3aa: CASSVVGGARETQYF
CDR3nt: TGTGCCAGCAGCGTAGTAGGGGGGGCAAGAGAGACCCAGTACTTC

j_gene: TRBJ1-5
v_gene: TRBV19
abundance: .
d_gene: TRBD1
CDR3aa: CASSPSVVRGQGTLSNQPQHF
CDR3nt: TGTGCCAGTAGTCCCTCCGTTGTTAGAGGACAGGGGACTTTAAGCAATCAGCCCCAGCATTTT

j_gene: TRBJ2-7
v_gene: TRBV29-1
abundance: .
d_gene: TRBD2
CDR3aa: CSVVRTSNYEQYF
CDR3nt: TGCAGCGTCGTAAGGACTAGCAACTACGAGCAGTACTTC

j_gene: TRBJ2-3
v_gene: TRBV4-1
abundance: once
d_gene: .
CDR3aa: CASSPVAGAVTMKGYF
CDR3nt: TGCGCCAGCAGCCCCGTGGCGGGGGCAGTTACGATGAAAGGGTATTTT

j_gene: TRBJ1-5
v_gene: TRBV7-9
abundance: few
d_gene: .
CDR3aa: CASSLLADQPQHF
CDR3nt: TGTGCCAGCAGCTTGTTAGCCGATCAGCCCCAGCATTTT

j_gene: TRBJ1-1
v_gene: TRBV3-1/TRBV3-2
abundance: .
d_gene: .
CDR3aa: CASSQGAEAFF
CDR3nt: TGTGCCAGCAGCCAGGGGGCGGAAGCTTTCTTT

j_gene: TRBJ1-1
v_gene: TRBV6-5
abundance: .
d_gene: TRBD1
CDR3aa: CASRTGSPTEAFF
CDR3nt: TGTGCCAGCAGGACAGGGTCCCCCACTGAAGCTTTCTTT

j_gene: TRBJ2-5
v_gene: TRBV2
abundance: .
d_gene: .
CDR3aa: CASSTRKETQYF
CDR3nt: TGTGCCAGCAGTACTAGGAAGGAGACCCAGTACTTC

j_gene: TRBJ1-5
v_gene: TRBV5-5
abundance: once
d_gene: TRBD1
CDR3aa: CASSLRTGDRQPQHF
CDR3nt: TGTGCCAGCAGCCTTAGGACAGGGGATAGGCAGCCCCAGCATTTT

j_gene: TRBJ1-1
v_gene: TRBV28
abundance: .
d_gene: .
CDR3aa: CASETENTEAFF
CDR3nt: TGTGCCAGCGAGACAGAGAACACTGAAGCTTTCTTT